Included here is one T cell receptor beta chain sequence, with context. Its antigen is as yet unknown. This specimen belongs to a study of identical twins' blood T cells. Study outcomes and limitations: Twins shared more top CDR3 clonotypes than unrelated donors did.

This CDR3 has 16 amino acids. The V end lost 4 bases, the J end lost 0 bases, and 13 bases lay between the germline ends. Germline loops: CDR1 LGHDT, CDR2 YNNKEL (reference sequence). TCRdb analysed the 5' RACE reads with MiXCR anew, one entry per CDR3 protein. Of 350,000 to 450,000 distinct CDR3 sequences listed, approximately 30% are singletons. The TCR comes from a woman between 18 and 50 years old in good health. The chain combines TRBV3-1 with TRBJ2-4, with D possibly called TRBD1 or TRBD2 (6 bases each). Sequencing input: PBMCs. The CDR3 loop is CASSLGGILAKNIQYF. In DNA, the CDR3 is TGTGCCAGCAGCCTAGGGGGGATCCTAGCCAAAAACATTCAGTACTTC. The full variable domain, its missing parts supplied by reference TRBV3-1 and TRBJ2-4, is DTAVSQTPKYLVTQMGNDKSIKCEQNLGHDTMYWYKQDSKKFLKIMFSYNNKELIINETVPNRFSPKSPDKAHLNLHINSLELGDSAVYFCASSLGGILAKNIQYFGAGTRLSVL.